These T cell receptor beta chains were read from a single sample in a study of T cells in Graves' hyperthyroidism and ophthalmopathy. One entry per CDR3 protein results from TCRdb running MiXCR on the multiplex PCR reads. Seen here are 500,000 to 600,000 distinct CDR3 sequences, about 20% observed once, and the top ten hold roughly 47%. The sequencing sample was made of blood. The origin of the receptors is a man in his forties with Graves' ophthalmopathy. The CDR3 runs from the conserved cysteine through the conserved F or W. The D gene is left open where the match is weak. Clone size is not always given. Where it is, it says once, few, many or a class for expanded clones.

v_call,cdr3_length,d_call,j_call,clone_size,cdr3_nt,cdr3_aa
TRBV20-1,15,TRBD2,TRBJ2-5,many,TGCAGTGCACCGCGGGCGGGAGGATTGGAAGAGACCCAGTACTTC,CSAPRAGGLEETQYF
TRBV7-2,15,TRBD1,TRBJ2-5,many,TGTGCCAGCAGCTTAGGGACAGGGATCGGAGAGACCCAGTACTTC,CASSLGTGIGETQYF
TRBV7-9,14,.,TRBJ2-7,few,TGTGCCAGCAGCCCTGACTTAACCCCCTACGAGCAGTACTTC,CASSPDLTPYEQYF
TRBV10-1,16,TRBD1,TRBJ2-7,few,TGCGCCAGCGCAGAGCCTCCGGGACAGGGTAACTACGAGCAGTACTTC,CASAEPPGQGNYEQYF
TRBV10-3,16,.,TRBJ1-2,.,TGTGCCATCAGTGAGTCGGCGGGGATTCGTCAGTATGGCTACACCTTC,CAISESAGIRQYGYTF
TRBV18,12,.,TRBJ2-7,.,TGTGCCAGCTCTCTGGACGCGGGAGAGCAGTACTTC,CASSLDAGEQYF
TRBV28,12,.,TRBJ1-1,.,TGTGCCAGCAGTTTAGAGTTTCCTGAAGCTTTCTTT,CASSLEFPEAFF
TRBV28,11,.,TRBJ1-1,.,TGTGCCAGCAGTTCCGGGCAGAAAACTTTCTTT,CASSSGQKTFF
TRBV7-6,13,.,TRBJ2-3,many,TGTGCCAGCAGCTATCCCCGGGGAGATACGCAGTATTTT,CASSYPRGDTQYF
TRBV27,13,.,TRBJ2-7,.,TGTGCCAGCTCAAAACAGGTAACCTACGAGCAGTACTTC,CASSKQVTYEQYF
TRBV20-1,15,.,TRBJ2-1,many,TGCAGTGCTAGGAAAATAGGGAGCTCCTACAATGAGCAGTTCTTC,CSARKIGSSYNEQFF
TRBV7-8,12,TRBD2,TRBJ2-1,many,TGTGCCAGCAGCCCCGGGGGGACTGAGCAGTTCTTC,CASSPGGTEQFF
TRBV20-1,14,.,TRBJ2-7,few,TGCAGTGCTAGCGGACAGTTGAGCTCCTACGAGCAGTACTTC,CSASGQLSSYEQYF
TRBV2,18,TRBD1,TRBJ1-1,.,TGTGCCAGCAGTATCAAACTGGGGACAGGGGCTCCCAACACTGAAGCTTTCTTT,CASSIKLGTGAPNTEAFF
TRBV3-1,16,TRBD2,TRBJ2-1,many,TGTGCCAGCAGCCCTAGGCTAGCGGGGGAAATGGATGAGCAGTTCTTC,CASSPRLAGEMDEQFF
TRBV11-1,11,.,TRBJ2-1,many,TGTGCCAGCAGCTCCTTCGACCAGCAGTTCTTC,CASSSFDQQFF
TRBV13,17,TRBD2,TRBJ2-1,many,TGTGCCAGCTGTCCTTTTTTAGCGGGACGGACCTACAATGAGCAGTTCTTC,CASCPFLAGRTYNEQFF
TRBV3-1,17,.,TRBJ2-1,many,TGTGCCAGCAGCCAACTTAGCCGGGACTTCCTATACAATGAGCAGTTCTTC,CASSQLSRDFLYNEQFF
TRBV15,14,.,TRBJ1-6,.,TGTGCCACTTCTGGTCCCGAATGGAATTCACCCCTCCACTTT,CATSGPEWNSPLHF
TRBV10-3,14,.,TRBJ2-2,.,TGTGCCATCAGGCCGACTAGTGAGACCGGGGAGCTGTTTTTT,CAIRPTSETGELFF
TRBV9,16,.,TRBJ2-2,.,TGTGCCAGCAGCTATCACCCGGGACCTCCGACCGGGGAGCTGTTTTTT,CASSYHPGPPTGELFF
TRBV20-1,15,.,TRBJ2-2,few,TGCAGTGCTAGAGGGTACTGGTTGGGCTCCGGGGAGCTGTTTTTT,CSARGYWLGSGELFF
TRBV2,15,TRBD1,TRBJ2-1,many,TGTGCCAGCAGAACGGACAGGGGGCGGGGGGATGAGCAGTTCTTC,CASRTDRGRGDEQFF
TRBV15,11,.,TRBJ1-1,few,TGTGCCACCAGCAGACCCCCTGAAGCTTTCTTT,CATSRPPEAFF
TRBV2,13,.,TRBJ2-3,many,TGTGCCAGCAGTGGACTTAACACAGATACGCAGTATTTT,CASSGLNTDTQYF
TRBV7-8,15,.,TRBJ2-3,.,TGTGCCAGCAGCTGGGGGGAGGGGGCCCCTCATACGCAGTATTTT,CASSWGEGAPHTQYF
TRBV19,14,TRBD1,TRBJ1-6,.,TGTGCCAGTAGCACCGGGACAGGGATTTCACCCCTCCACTTT,CASSTGTGISPLHF
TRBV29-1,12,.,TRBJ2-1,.,TGCAGCGTTGTAGAGGGATACAATGAGCAGTTCTTC,CSVVEGYNEQFF
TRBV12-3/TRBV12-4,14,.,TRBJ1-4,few,TGTGCCAGCAGATCCATGCGGCAGGGAGAAAAACTGTTTTTT,CASRSMRQGEKLFF
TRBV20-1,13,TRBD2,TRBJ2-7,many,TGCAGTGCACCCCGGACTAGCGGGGACGAGCAGTACTTC,CSAPRTSGDEQYF
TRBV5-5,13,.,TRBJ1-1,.,TGTGCCAGCAGCTTACTCGTAGAAACTGAAGCTTTCTTT,CASSLLVETEAFF
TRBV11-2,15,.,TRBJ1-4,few,TGTGCCAGCAGCACCATTCACGGGACGACCGAAAAACTGTTTTTT,CASSTIHGTTEKLFF
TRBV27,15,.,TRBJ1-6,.,TGTGCCAGCAGTTTATTGTCGGGGGGGAATTCACCCCTCCACTTT,CASSLLSGGNSPLHF
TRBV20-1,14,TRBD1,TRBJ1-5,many,TGCAGTGCTCGGACAGGGTATGGCAATCAGCCCCAGCATTTT,CSARTGYGNQPQHF
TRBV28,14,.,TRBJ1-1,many,TGTGCCAGCAGATCACCGCTCGAGACCCTTGGAGCTTTCTTT,CASRSPLETLGAFF
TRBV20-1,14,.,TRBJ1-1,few,TGCACCCTATTTCGAGGGGAAGCCCCTACTGAAGCTTTCTTT,CTLFRGEAPTEAFF
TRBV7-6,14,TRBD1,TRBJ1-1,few,TGTGCCAGCAGCTTGGGACAGGGCAACGCTGAAGCTTTCTTT,CASSLGQGNAEAFF
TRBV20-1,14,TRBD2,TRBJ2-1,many,TGCAGTGCTAGACACGGCGGGAGGTCAAATGAGCAGTTCTTC,CSARHGGRSNEQFF
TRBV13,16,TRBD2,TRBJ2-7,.,TGTGCCAGCAGCTTTGGGGAAGCGGGATTTACCTACGAGCAGTACTTC,CASSFGEAGFTYEQYF
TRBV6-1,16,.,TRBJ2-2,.,TGTGCCAGCAGTGAAGCGACCCTGGAGGACACCGGGGAGCTGTTTTTT,CASSEATLEDTGELFF
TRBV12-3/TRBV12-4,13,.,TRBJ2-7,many,TGTGCCAGCAGGCCGGATTTCTCCTACGAGCAGTACTTC,CASRPDFSYEQYF
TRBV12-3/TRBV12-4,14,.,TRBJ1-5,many,TGTGCCAGCAGTTTGATGGGCGGACGGCAGCCCCAGCATTTT,CASSLMGGRQPQHF
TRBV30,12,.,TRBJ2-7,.,TGTGCCTGTTCAGTCTTCTCCTACGAGCAGTACTTC,CACSVFSYEQYF
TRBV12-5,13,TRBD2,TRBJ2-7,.,TGTGCTAGTGGTTTCCCTAGCGGGGGCGAGCAGTACTTC,CASGFPSGGEQYF
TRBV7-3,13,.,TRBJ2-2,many,TGTGCCAGCAGCTTATATCGCGGCGGGGAGCTGTTTTTT,CASSLYRGGELFF
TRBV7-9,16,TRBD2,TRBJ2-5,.,TGTGCCAGCAGCCCACCCCCCCTAGCGGGAAAGGAGACCCAGTACTTC,CASSPPPLAGKETQYF
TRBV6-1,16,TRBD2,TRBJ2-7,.,TGTGCCAGCAGACGGTCTCCGGGGGACTACTCCTACGAGCAGTACTTC,CASRRSPGDYSYEQYF
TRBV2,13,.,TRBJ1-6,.,TGTGCCAGCAGAAAAACAGGGAATTCACCCCTCCACTTT,CASRKTGNSPLHF
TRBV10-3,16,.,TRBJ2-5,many,TGTGCCATCAGTGGGATTATAGGTGCCGTGCGAGAGACCCAGTACTTC,CAISGIIGAVRETQYF
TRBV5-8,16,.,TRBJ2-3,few,TGTGCCAGCAGCTTGGGAGGGGGATCCGCCACTAATACGCAGTATTTT,CASSLGGGSATNTQYF